The 12 T cell receptor beta chains listed next were all sequenced from one sample in a study of T cell repertoires in cytomegalovirus infection. Via MiXCR, TCRdb re-called the reads, giving one row per CDR3 protein. The table has more than 650,000 distinct CDR3 sequences, approximately 34% seen once. Sequences were obtained from PBMCs. The receptor source for this set is a human donor in good health (CMV status not recorded). Some clones in this sample may be carry-over from other donors' samples.

The sample holds many counts of this clonotype. The genes are TRBV7-2 and TRBJ2-7, with TRBD2 matching over 10 bases. CDR1 is SGHTA, CDR2 FQGNSA, per germline. Germline trimming cut 3 bases from V and 6 bases from J; bases unmatched to any gene: 5. The CDR3 length is 14 residues. CDR3 region: CASSFQGLAFEQYF. CDR3 sequence (DNA): TGTGCCAGCAGCTTCCAGGGACTAGCGTTCGAGCAGTACTTC.

The rearrangement links TRBV28 to TRBJ1-1; TRBD1 matches 7 bases. With 6 bases clipped from V and 3 bases from J, the junction kept 10 bases outside the gene matches. The CDR3 length is 15 residues. The germline CDR1 and CDR2 sequences are MDHEN and SYDVKM. The CDR3 sequence is CASSRSGGGHTEAFF. In DNA form, the CDR3 reads TGTGCCAGCAGCCGATCTGGAGGGGGCCACACTGAAGCTTTCTTT.

This clonotype came up many times. V gene TRBV7-8 combines with J gene TRBJ2-5, with 10 bases identical to TRBD2. V shed 4 bases and J 7 bases; nucleotides not matched to a gene: 6. This CDR3 spans 14 amino acids. Germline-derived CDR1 and CDR2 are SGHVS and FQNEAQ. The CDR3: CASSSSGRDGTQYF. CDR3 nucleotides: TGTGCCAGCAGCTCTAGCGGGAGAGACGGGACCCAGTACTTC.

This clonotype was counted only a few times. The J gene is TRBJ2-7, the V gene TRBV28; weak D call: TRBD1 (6 bases). This CDR3 has 16 residues. Germline values: CDR1 MDHEN, CDR2 SYDVKM. V was pared by 3 bases and J by 5 bases, with 20 bases between. The chain's CDR3 is CASSLVRPARGHEQYF. CDR3 bases: TGTGCCAGCAGTTTGGTCCGACCCGCCAGGGGCCACGAGCAGTACTTC. The whole variable domain, filled in from reference TRBV28 and TRBJ2-7, reads DVKVTQSSRYLVKRTGEKVFLECVQDMDHENMFWYRQDPGLGLRLIYFSYDVKMKEKGDIPEGYSVSREKKERFSLILESASTNQTSMYLCASSLVRPARGHEQYFGPGTRLTVT.

There are many counts of this clonotype. The rearrangement links TRBV3-1 to TRBJ1-2; the match to TRBD1 covers 7 bases. Germline V gene data show CDR1 as LGHDT and CDR2 as YNNKEL (reference sequence). The trim removed 5 bases at V and 7 bases at J, leaving 10 bases unmatched. The CDR3 sequence is 14 residues long. The CDR3 DNA reads as TGTGCCAGCAGCGAATCGATGGACAGGTCTGGCTACACCTTC. It specifies CASSESMDRSGYTF.

Notes on this clonotype: Its ends do not fully match the called genes, so a read error is possible. The gene calls are TRBV7-2 and TRBJ2-2; D may be TRBD1 (6 bases). This CDR3 is built from 16 residues. The germline V gene encodes CDR1 SGHTA and CDR2 FQGNSA. CDR3 in amino acids: CASSLARAGDTGDLFF. CDR3 DNA: TGTGCAAGCAGCTTAGCGAGGGCTGGGGACACCGGGGATCTGTTTTTT.

In this sample, this clonotype turned up a few times. The V and J genes are TRBV19 and TRBJ1-1; 7 bases match TRBD1. After removal of 9 bases from V and 11 bases from J, the junction contained 21 bases not matched to a gene. CDR3 size: 15 residues. From germline, CDR1 is LNHDA and CDR2 SQIVND (reference sequence). This chain's CDR3 is CASSPSGQPLSRAFF. The CDR3 bases are TGTGCCAGCTCCCCATCGGGACAGCCTCTCAGTAGGGCTTTCTTT.

The chain has TRBV23-1 and TRBJ1-5, with a possible D match to TRBD1 (6 bases). TRBV23-1 is given ORF status, its function remaining uncertain. The V end lost 6 bases, the J end lost 3 bases, and 24 bases lay between the germline ends. CDR3 length: 18 amino acids. The CDR3: CASSLDPDRLAPNQPQHF. The CDR3 nucleotides read TGCGCCAGCAGCCTAGACCCAGACAGGCTTGCCCCCAATCAGCCCCAGCATTTT.

This clonotype was found many times. The gene calls are TRBV7-2 and TRBJ2-7, with 9 bases aligning to TRBD2. Germline-derived CDR1 and CDR2 are SGHTA and FQGNSA. V shed 5 bases, J shed 3 bases, and the junction held 8 bases outside the gene matches. The CDR3 is made up of 15 amino acids. The CDR3: CASSPLAGNLYEQYF. In nucleotides, the CDR3 is TGTGCCAGCAGCCCTCTAGCGGGAAACCTCTACGAGCAGTACTTC.

This clonotype was seen more than once but under ten times. As the CDR3 is not closed by the conserved phenylalanine or tryptophan, this likely results from a read error. The chain links TRBV24-1 to TRBJ2-7; TRBD2 is a possible D gene (6 bases). The CDR3 is 12 residues long. V lost 9 bases to trimming and J lost 4 bases, with 12 bases between them. Germline V gene sequence: CDR1 KGHDR, CDR2 SFDVKD. The CDR3 DNA reads TGTGCCACCGGAGCGGGCTGGTACGAGCAGTACTTA. Protein: CATGAGWYEQYL.

The chain employs TRBV7-9 and TRBJ1-2; D gene ambiguous. From germline, CDR1 is SEHNR and CDR2 FQNEAQ (reference sequence). Trimming stripped 5 bases from V and 6 bases from J, with 10 bases between. The CDR3 consists of 12 residues. The CDR3: CASSPHTDGYTF. Here the CDR3 DNA reads TGTGCCAGCAGCCCGCACACGGATGGCTACACCTTC. The full variable domain, with the rest looked up from reference TRBV7-9 and TRBJ1-2, is DTGVSQNPRHKITKRGQNVTFRCDPISEHNRLYWYRQTLGQGPEFLTYFQNEAQLEKSRLLSDRFSAERPKGSFSTLEIQRTEQGDSAMYLCASSPHTDGYTFGSGTRLTVV.

There are a few counts of this clonotype. The chain has TRBV19 and TRBJ1-5, with unresolved D. CDR1 LNHDA and CDR2 SQIVND come from the germline V gene (reference sequence). Trimming left V 0 bases short and J 6 bases short, with 12 bases between. The CDR3 runs 15 residues. The CDR3 region is CASSIEGKGSQPQHF. CDR3 bases: TGTGCCAGTAGTATAGAGGGGAAAGGGAGTCAGCCCCAGCATTTT.